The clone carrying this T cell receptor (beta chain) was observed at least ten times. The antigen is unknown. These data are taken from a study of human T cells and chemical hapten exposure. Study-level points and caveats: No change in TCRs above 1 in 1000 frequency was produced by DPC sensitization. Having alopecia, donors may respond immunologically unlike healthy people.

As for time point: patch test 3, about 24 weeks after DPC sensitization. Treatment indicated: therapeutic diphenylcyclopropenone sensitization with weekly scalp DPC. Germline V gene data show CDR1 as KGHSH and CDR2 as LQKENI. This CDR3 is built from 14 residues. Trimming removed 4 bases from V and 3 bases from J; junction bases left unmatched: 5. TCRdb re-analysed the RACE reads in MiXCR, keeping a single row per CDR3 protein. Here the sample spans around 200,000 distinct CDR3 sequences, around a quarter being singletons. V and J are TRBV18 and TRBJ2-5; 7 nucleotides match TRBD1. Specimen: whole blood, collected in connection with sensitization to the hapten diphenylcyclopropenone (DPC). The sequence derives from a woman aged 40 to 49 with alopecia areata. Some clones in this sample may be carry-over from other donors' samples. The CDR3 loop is CASSRRQGKETQYF. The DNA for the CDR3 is TGTGCCAGCTCACGGCGACAGGGAAAAGAGACCCAGTACTTC.